These T cell receptor beta chains were read from a single sample in a study of tumor-infiltrating lymphocytes in primary liver carcinoma. TCRdb processed the multiplex PCR reads anew with MiXCR; each CDR3 protein has one entry. The sample lists approximately 300,000 distinct CDR3 sequences; approximately 60% were seen once. Sequencing was carried out using peripheral blood. These receptors were obtained from a man aged 40-55 years with primary liver carcinoma and hepatitis B virus infection. Each CDR3 is given with its conserved first and last residue. A D gene is named only where the DNA matches it firmly. The size field is filled for only some rows; it gives once, few, many or a size class.

d_call: NA
clone_size: NA
v_call: TRBV7-9
j_call: TRBJ2-7
cdr3_aa: CASSLAEIQYF
cdr3_nt: TGTGCCAGCAGCTTAGCTGAGATCCAGTACTTC

d_call: NA
clone_size: many
v_call: TRBV5-6
j_call: TRBJ1-2
cdr3_aa: CASSLEVAEYGYTF
cdr3_nt: TGTGCCAGCAGCTTGGAGGTCGCAGAATATGGCTACACCTTC

d_call: TRBD1
clone_size: NA
v_call: TRBV29-1
j_call: TRBJ1-1
cdr3_aa: CSVNRGRGMNTEAFF
cdr3_nt: TGCAGCGTCAACAGGGGCAGGGGAATGAACACTGAAGCTTTCTTT

d_call: NA
clone_size: NA
v_call: TRBV19
j_call: TRBJ2-7
cdr3_aa: CASSLRVSYEQYF
cdr3_nt: TGTGCCAGTAGTTTGCGGGTCTCCTACGAGCAGTACTTC

d_call: NA
clone_size: many
v_call: TRBV29-1
j_call: TRBJ1-1
cdr3_aa: CSGEGDTEAFF
cdr3_nt: TGCAGCGGAGAGGGAGACACTGAAGCTTTCTTT

d_call: TRBD1
clone_size: NA
v_call: TRBV13
j_call: TRBJ1-6
cdr3_aa: CASSSSGDRGESPLHF
cdr3_nt: TGTGCCAGTAGCTCATCCGGGGACAGAGGCGAATCACCCCTCCACTTT

d_call: NA
clone_size: NA
v_call: TRBV5-1
j_call: TRBJ1-5
cdr3_aa: CASSLAGHPVQPQHF
cdr3_nt: TGCGCAAGCAGCTTGGCGGGACACCCCGTTCAGCCCCAGCATTTT

d_call: NA
clone_size: NA
v_call: TRBV4-3
j_call: TRBJ1-5
cdr3_aa: CASSHSWGVDEPQHF
cdr3_nt: TGTGCCAGCAGCCATTCTTGGGGGGTTGATGAGCCCCAGCATTTT

d_call: NA
clone_size: NA
v_call: TRBV10-3
j_call: TRBJ1-2
cdr3_aa: CAISESWGARGYTF
cdr3_nt: TGTGCCATCAGTGAGTCATGGGGGGCGCGTGGCTACACCTTC

d_call: NA
clone_size: few
v_call: TRBV12-3/TRBV12-4
j_call: TRBJ2-2
cdr3_aa: CASIRGPDTGELFF
cdr3_nt: TGTGCCAGCATCCGGGGCCCGGACACCGGGGAGCTGTTTTTT

d_call: TRBD2
clone_size: NA
v_call: TRBV29-1
j_call: TRBJ2-1
cdr3_aa: CSFESSGRLYEQSF
cdr3_nt: TGCAGCTTTGAATCTAGCGGGAGGTTGTATGAGCAGTCCTTC

d_call: NA
clone_size: many
v_call: TRBV6-6
j_call: TRBJ1-5
cdr3_aa: CASGPRGTNQPQHF
cdr3_nt: TGTGCCAGCGGACCGAGAGGTACCAATCAGCCCCAGCATTTT

d_call: NA
clone_size: NA
v_call: TRBV28
j_call: TRBJ2-7
cdr3_aa: CASSRTDPRWYF
cdr3_nt: TGTGCCAGCAGTCGTACCGACCCACGGTGGTACTTC

d_call: NA
clone_size: many
v_call: TRBV6-6
j_call: TRBJ1-3
cdr3_aa: CASSYLVGSGNTIYF
cdr3_nt: TGTGCCAGCAGTTACCTGGTGGGATCTGGAAACACCATATATTTT

d_call: TRBD2
clone_size: NA
v_call: TRBV4-3
j_call: TRBJ2-7
cdr3_aa: CASSHFGISGSYEQYF
cdr3_nt: TGCGCCAGCAGCCATTTTGGGATTAGCGGGAGTTACGAGCAGTACTTC

d_call: NA
clone_size: NA
v_call: TRBV7-9
j_call: TRBJ2-3
cdr3_aa: CASSPVKASTDTQYF
cdr3_nt: TGTGCCAGCAGCCCTGTTAAGGCTAGCACAGATACGCAGTATTTT

d_call: TRBD1
clone_size: NA
v_call: TRBV30
j_call: TRBJ2-3
cdr3_aa: CAWTGQGNTDTLYF
cdr3_nt: TGTGCCTGGACTGGACAGGGTAATACAGATACGCTGTATTTT

d_call: TRBD2
clone_size: few
v_call: TRBV6-2/TRBV6-3
j_call: TRBJ2-1
cdr3_aa: CASRRDGLAIGNEQFF
cdr3_nt: TGTGCCAGCAGGCGGGATGGACTAGCAATCGGCAATGAGCAGTTCTTC

d_call: NA
clone_size: NA
v_call: TRBV11-2
j_call: TRBJ2-2
cdr3_aa: CAIRQTGELFF
cdr3_nt: TGTGCCATCAGACAGACCGGGGAGCTGTTCTTT

d_call: NA
clone_size: medium-sized
v_call: TRBV12-3/TRBV12-4
j_call: TRBJ2-5
cdr3_aa: CASSLAGVETQYF
cdr3_nt: TGTGCCAGCAGTTTAGCGGGGGTAGAGACCCAGTACTTC

d_call: NA
clone_size: NA
v_call: TRBV7-9
j_call: TRBJ2-1
cdr3_aa: CASSHSHNEQFF
cdr3_nt: TGTGCCAGCAGCCACTCCCACAATGAGCAGTTCTTC

d_call: NA
clone_size: NA
v_call: TRBV11-1
j_call: TRBJ2-3
cdr3_aa: CASSLFTTHTDTQYF
cdr3_nt: TGTGCCAGCAGCTTATTTACAACACACACAGATACGCAGTATTTT

d_call: TRBD2
clone_size: NA
v_call: TRBV11-3
j_call: TRBJ2-2
cdr3_aa: CANSPGLAGTPGELSF
cdr3_nt: TGTGCCAACAGTCCCGGACTAGCGGGAACTCCCGGGGAGCTGTCTTTT

d_call: NA
clone_size: NA
v_call: TRBV14
j_call: TRBJ2-1
cdr3_aa: CASSQGPNNKQFF
cdr3_nt: TGTGCCAGCAGCCAAGGACCCAACAATAAGCAGTTCTTC

d_call: NA
clone_size: NA
v_call: TRBV7-8
j_call: TRBJ1-5
cdr3_aa: CASSRSRGGLSNQPQHF
cdr3_nt: TGTGCCAGCAGCCGAAGCCGGGGGGGCCTTAGCAATCAGCCCCAGCATTTT

d_call: TRBD1
clone_size: many
v_call: TRBV6-5
j_call: TRBJ1-1
cdr3_aa: CASSKWTGGPLNTEAFF
cdr3_nt: TGTGCCAGCAGTAAGTGGACAGGGGGCCCTTTGAACACTGAAGCTTTCTTT

d_call: NA
clone_size: NA
v_call: TRBV6-6
j_call: TRBJ1-5
cdr3_aa: CASRIGHGNQPQHF
cdr3_nt: TGCGCCAGCCGTATAGGACATGGGAATCAGCCCCAGCATTTT

d_call: NA
clone_size: NA
v_call: TRBV11-2
j_call: TRBJ1-1
cdr3_aa: CASSPNRTLNTEAFF
cdr3_nt: TGTGCCAGCAGCCCAAACAGGACTTTGAACACTGAAGCATTCTTT

d_call: NA
clone_size: many
v_call: TRBV12-3/TRBV12-4
j_call: TRBJ1-1
cdr3_aa: CASAWAATAFF
cdr3_nt: TGTGCCAGCGCATGGGCCGCGACGGCTTTCTTT

d_call: NA
clone_size: NA
v_call: TRBV11-2
j_call: TRBJ1-1
cdr3_aa: CTSRLMTRTEAFF
cdr3_nt: TGTACCAGCAGGCTAATGACCCGCACTGAAGCCTTCTTT

d_call: TRBD1
clone_size: NA
v_call: TRBV6-5
j_call: TRBJ2-6
cdr3_aa: CASTRRGQVIGGANVLTF
cdr3_nt: TGTGCCAGCACCCGCCGGGGACAGGTGATTGGTGGGGCCAACGTCCTGACTTTC

d_call: NA
clone_size: NA
v_call: TRBV29-1
j_call: TRBJ2-4
cdr3_aa: CSVVVGGGKNIQYF
cdr3_nt: TGCAGCGTTGTCGTAGGAGGGGGCAAAAACATTCAGTACTTC

d_call: NA
clone_size: many
v_call: TRBV11-1
j_call: TRBJ2-2
cdr3_aa: CASSLWGDTGELFF
cdr3_nt: TGTGCCAGCAGCTTATGGGGTGACACCGGGGAGCTGTTTTTT

d_call: NA
clone_size: NA
v_call: TRBV6-2/TRBV6-3
j_call: TRBJ2-2
cdr3_aa: CASSDQRQTRSFDNTGELLF
cdr3_nt: TGTGCCAGCAGTGACCAGCGACAGACCCGGTCCTTTGACAACACCGGGGAGCTGCTTTTT

d_call: TRBD2
clone_size: few
v_call: TRBV28
j_call: TRBJ2-7
cdr3_aa: CASSFGRYEQYF
cdr3_nt: TGTGCCAGCAGTTTCGGGAGGTACGAGCAGTACTTC

d_call: NA
clone_size: many
v_call: TRBV12-3/TRBV12-4
j_call: TRBJ1-4
cdr3_aa: CASSLEGSPAELFF
cdr3_nt: TGTGCCAGCAGTTTAGAAGGGTCCCCAGCGGAACTGTTTTTT

d_call: NA
clone_size: NA
v_call: TRBV5-4
j_call: TRBJ2-5
cdr3_aa: CVSSFGIQETQYF
cdr3_nt: TGTGTCAGCAGCTTTGGCATCCAAGAGACCCAGTACTTC

d_call: NA
clone_size: few
v_call: TRBV5-6
j_call: TRBJ2-2
cdr3_aa: CASSLGGTPNTGELFF
cdr3_nt: TGTGCCAGCAGCTTGGGGGGGACACCGAACACCGGGGAGCTGTTTTTT

d_call: TRBD1
clone_size: NA
v_call: TRBV12-3/TRBV12-4
j_call: TRBJ1-1
cdr3_aa: CTSSGQDIAFF
cdr3_nt: TGTACCAGCAGTGGACAGGACATAGCTTTCTTT

d_call: NA
clone_size: NA
v_call: TRBV30
j_call: TRBJ2-7
cdr3_aa: CAWSVGARPYF
cdr3_nt: TGTGCCTGGAGTGTGGGGGCGCGACCGTACTTC

d_call: TRBD2
clone_size: NA
v_call: TRBV4-2
j_call: TRBJ2-1
cdr3_aa: CAGSQASGLHNEQFF
cdr3_nt: TGTGCCGGCAGCCAGGCTAGCGGACTTCACAATGAGCAGTTCTTC